These 19 T cell receptor beta chains came from one sample sequenced in a study of graft-versus-host responses after intestinal transplantation. Which antigens these TCRs recognize remains unknown. The data were produced by immunoSEQ multiplex PCR, yet TCRdb's version contains in-frame clones alone and is incomplete. The table has about 85,000 clones, around 83% seen once. The material sequenced was unstimulated CD4+ T cells sorted from spleen or lymph node cells, taken before intestinal transplant. These TCRs come from a human donor who received an intestinal transplant.

V and J are TRBV6-1 and TRBJ1-1, with D perhaps matching TRBD1 (6 bases). The CDR3 has 13 residues. V gave up 6 bases and J gave up 4 bases, with 12 bases separating them. Per the germline V gene, CDR1 is MNHNS and CDR2 is SASEGT. CDR3 DNA: TGTGCCAGCAGCCGGACAGTTCTCACTGAAGCTTTCTTT. Its translation is CASSRTVLTEAFF.

The chain employs TRBV2 and TRBJ2-2; 7 bases are shared with TRBD1. Trimming cost V 1 base and J 5 bases; bases outside gene matches: 4. CDR1 and CDR2 (germline): SNHLY, FYNNEI. This CDR3 has 15 amino acids. The CDR3 DNA is TGTGCCAGCAGTGAAGTAGGGGGCGAGACCGGGGAGCTGTTTTTT. Translated: CASSEVGGETGELFF.

The V and J genes are TRBV5-1 and TRBJ2-5; 12 bases line up with TRBD2. From germline, CDR1 is SGHRS and CDR2 YFSETQ. Trimming cost V 0 bases and J 5 bases; bases outside gene matches: 2. This CDR3 contains 15 residues. The CDR3 region is CASSLGTSGTETQYF. The CDR3 DNA sequence: TGCGCCAGCAGCTTGGGGACTAGCGGGACGGAGACCCAGTACTTC.

The chain employs TRBV2 and TRBJ2-7; D is possibly TRBD2 (7 bases). The length of the CDR3 is 13 residues. Trimming pared 1 base from V and 6 bases from J, leaving 10 bases between. Per the germline V gene, CDR1 is SNHLY and CDR2 is FYNNEI. The CDR3 spells CASSEEGGSEQYF. The CDR3 nucleotides read TGTGCCAGCAGTGAAGAGGGGGGGTCCGAGCAGTACTTC. Drawing the rest from reference TRBV2 and TRBJ2-7, the complete variable domain is EPEVTQTPSHQVTQMGQEVILRCVPISNHLYFYWYRQILGQKVEFLVSFYNNEISEKSEIFDDQFSVERPDGSNFTLKIRSTKLEDSAMYFCASSEEGGSEQYFGPGTRLTVT.

In its sample, this clone was seen once. This sample includes further DNA sequences coding for the same CDR3. The chain is built from TRBV28 and TRBJ1-2; D is ambiguous. This CDR3 comprises 14 residues. Looked up from germline, CDR1 is MDHEN and CDR2 is SYDVKM. V dropped 4 bases and J dropped 0 bases, with 9 bases sitting between them. CDR3 nucleotides: TGTGCCAGCAGTTCGGGTGGTGCTAACTATGGCTACACCTTC. Protein product: CASSSGGANYGYTF.

This clone was seen only once. CDR3 sequence: CSVRYISGANVLTF. DNA of the CDR3: TGCAGCGTAAGATACATCTCTGGGGCCAACGTCCTGACTTTC. The rearrangement uses TRBV29-1 and TRBJ2-6; D is unresolved. This CDR3 comprises 14 residues. The germline V gene has CDR1 SQVTM and CDR2 ANQGSEA. Trimming pared 6 bases from V and 0 bases from J, leaving 9 bases between.

This clone was counted a single time. CDR3 DNA sequence: TGCAGTAGACACCTTAACTATGGCTACACCTTC. Encoded protein: CSRHLNYGYTF. The chain combines TRBV20-1 with TRBJ1-2; D call uncertain. The germline V and J ends were trimmed by 8 bases and 1 base, with 8 bases remaining between them. Germline CDR1 reads DFQATT; CDR2 reads SNEGSKA (reference sequence). This CDR3 is 11 amino acids long.

The chain is built from TRBV10-3 and TRBJ2-2; 11 bases align to TRBD2. CDR3 length: 16 residues. Germline assignment: CDR1 ENHRY and CDR2 SYGVKD. Trimming removed 5 bases from V and 1 base from J; junction bases left unmatched: 3. CDR3 loop: CAISTGTSGNTGELFF. The CDR3, as DNA: TGTGCCATCAGTACGGGGACTAGCGGGAACACCGGGGAGCTGTTTTTT.

This sequence joins TRBV28 and TRBJ1-6; maybe TRBD1 (5 bases). The CDR3 runs 14 residues. From germline, CDR1 is MDHEN and CDR2 SYDVKM. The V and J ends lost 4 bases and 6 bases respectively, with 10 bases between them. The CDR3 sequence is CASSSGQINSPLHF. In DNA form, the CDR3 reads TGTGCCAGCAGTTCAGGGCAGATTAATTCACCCCTCCACTTT.

The chain couples TRBV27 to TRBJ2-7; D is perhaps TRBD1 (5 bases). V gave up 2 bases and J gave up 1 base, with 12 bases separating them. The CDR3 has 15 residues. The V gene's germline CDR1 is MNHEY and CDR2 SMNVEV (reference sequence). CDR3 residues: CASSLGQGWSYEQYF. The CDR3 DNA sequence: TGTGCCAGCAGTTTAGGGCAGGGATGGTCCTACGAGCAGTACTTC.

The chain uses TRBV6-6 and TRBJ1-3; TRBD1 matches 8 bases. The V gene end was trimmed by 5 bases and the J gene end by 4 bases; junction bases not matched to a gene: 4. Germline V CDR1 and CDR2: MNHNY, SVGAGI (reference sequence). The CDR3 contains 14 residues. CDR3 sequence: CASSQRDRGNTIYF. CDR3 bases: TGTGCCAGCAGTCAGAGGGACAGGGGAAACACCATATATTTT.

The CDR3: CASSFTGQLNQPQHF. CDR3 in DNA: TGTGCCAGCAGTTTCACGGGACAGCTCAATCAGCCCCAGCATTTT. The V gene is TRBV6-6, the J gene TRBJ1-5, with 7 bases aligning to TRBD1. CDR3 length: 15 residues. Germline values: CDR1 MNHNY, CDR2 SVGAGI (reference sequence). The V segment lost 4 bases and the J segment 3 bases; nucleotides outside the gene matches: 6.

This chain uses TRBV28 with TRBJ2-4, with 14 nucleotides matching TRBD2. Trimming took 8 bases from V and 6 from J; bases not matched to a gene: 6. This CDR3 has 15 residues. Germline V gene sequence: CDR1 MDHEN, CDR2 SYDVKM. CDR3 DNA: TGTGCCAGCGGGACTAGCGGGAGAATTGGAAACATTCAGTACTTC. Residues: CASGTSGRIGNIQYF.

The V gene is TRBV11-2, the J gene TRBJ2-3; D is possibly TRBD2 (6 bases). Trimming took off 5 bases at V and 1 base at J, with 16 bases between the two ends. Germline assignment: CDR1 SGHAT and CDR2 FQNNGV. There are 16 residues in the CDR3. The DNA of the CDR3 is TGTGCCAGCAGCCCCGGTTCGTGGGGGGGCACAGATACGCAGTATTTT. This translates into CASSPGSWGGTDTQYF.

This clone was counted between two and nine times. The chain uses TRBV18 and TRBJ1-5; tentatively, D is TRBD1 (5 bases). V was pared by 2 bases and J by 2 bases, with 10 bases between. The CDR3 is made up of 15 amino acids. CDR1 and CDR2 (germline): KGHSH, LQKENI. CDR3 in DNA: TGTGCCAGCTCACCAGACAGTAAGGGCAATCAGCCCCAGCATTTT. Its protein product is CASSPDSKGNQPQHF. Looking up the rest from reference TRBV18 and TRBJ1-5 gives the full variable domain: NAGVMQNPRHLVRRRGQEARLRCSPMKGHSHVYWYRQLPEEGLKFMVYLQKENIIDESGMPKERFSAEFPKEGPSILRIQQVVRGDSAAYFCASSPDSKGNQPQHFGDGTRLSIL.

This clone was seen a single time. The chain joins TRBV5-1 to TRBJ1-2; no reliable D call. V was trimmed by 8 bases and J by 7 bases, leaving 21 bases between them. The CDR3 extends over 14 amino acids. CDR1 and CDR2 (germline): SGHRS, YFSETQ. CDR3 protein: CASRLDAASGGYTF. CDR3 sequence (DNA): TGCGCCAGTAGGTTAGATGCGGCTTCGGGTGGCTACACCTTC.

A note on this clone: A read error may account for a junction end that differs from germline. The rearrangement links TRBV28 to TRBJ1-1, with unresolved D. The germline V gene has CDR1 MDHEN and CDR2 SYDVKM. This CDR3 is 12 amino acids long. The CDR3 loop reads CASSLLLLLQVF. In DNA form, the CDR3 reads TGTGCCAGCAGTTTATTACTCTTACTCCAGGTCTTT.

This clone appeared a few times. This chain links TRBV2 with TRBJ2-5; TRBD1 aligns across 8 bases. CDR3 size: 12 residues. The junction had 4 bases not matched to a gene; V was cut back by 7 bases and J by 6 bases. CDR1 and CDR2 from the germline V gene are SNHLY and FYNNEI. The CDR3 nucleotides read TGTGCCAGCACAGACAGGGGACAGACCCAGTACTTC. Protein sequence: CASTDRGQTQYF.

This rearrangement joins TRBV28 to TRBJ2-3; D is possibly TRBD1 (5 bases). The V and J ends lost 2 bases and 1 base respectively, with 16 bases between them. The length of the CDR3 is 17 residues. The germline gives CDR1 MDHEN, CDR2 SYDVKM. The CDR3 sequence is CASSLVPSWGRTDTQYF. For the CDR3, the DNA is TGTGCCAGCAGTTTAGTCCCCAGTTGGGGCCGCACAGATACGCAGTATTTT.